This T cell receptor (beta chain) appears in the sequencing data of a study of neurological immune-mediated disorders. Background on the study: The disease course was relapsing-remitting in roughly 31 and secondary progressive in about 9% of the 34 multiple sclerosis patients.

Germline loops: CDR1 MGHDK, CDR2 SYGVNS. The CDR3 runs to 12 residues. Unmatched junction bases numbered 2, after V lost 7 bases and J lost 2 bases. A single record per CDR3 protein comes from TCRdb applying MiXCR to the 5' RACE reads. The sample lists tens of thousands of distinct CDR3 sequences; 2% to 2.5% were seen once. This clonotype was picked up many times. The TCR originated in a man aged 50 to 60 with multiple sclerosis. The chain joins TRBV25-1 to TRBJ2-7, with TRBD1 identical over 7 bases. The source material was PBMCs. The CDR3 region has the DNA TGTGCCAGCAACGGACAGGCCTACGAGCAGTACTTC. This sequence encodes CASNGQAYEQYF.